The next 5 T cell receptor beta chains were all read from a single sample in a study of cytomegalovirus exposure and HLA in healthy donors. The repertoire was sequenced with immunoSEQ multiplex PCR; TCRdb's copy has only in-frame clones and lacks some. Of 200,000 or so clones in the sample, 80% to 90% are singletons; the top ten hold about an eighth. Sequencing was done on a sample of PBMCs. The origin of the receptors is a woman in her 30s in good health and CMV-seropositive.

V and J are TRBV4-2 and TRBJ1-3; no clear D gene. Germline-derived CDR1 and CDR2 are LGHNA and YNFKEQ. The CDR3 sequence is 16 residues long. The V end lost 3 bases, the J end lost 1 base, and 13 bases lay between the germline ends. CDR3 region: CASSQSRVGSGNTIYF. CDR3 in DNA: TGTGCCAGCAGCCAGTCTCGGGTTGGGTCTGGAAACACCATATATTTT.

The chain combines TRBV6-5 with TRBJ2-7, with no clear D. The V and J ends lost 3 bases and 0 bases respectively, with 9 bases between them. The CDR3 is 14 residues long. Germline V gene sequence: CDR1 MNHEY, CDR2 SVGAGI. The CDR3 nucleotides read TGTGCCAGCAGTTATGACAAAGGCTCCTACGAGCAGTACTTC. Its protein product is CASSYDKGSYEQYF.

The V gene is TRBV6-4, the J gene TRBJ1-1; the D gene is possibly TRBD1 (5 bases). In germline, CDR1 is MRHNA, CDR2 SNTAGT. This CDR3 is built from 13 residues. V was cut by 3 bases and J by 1 base, with 6 bases left in between. The CDR3 DNA follows: TGTGCCAGCAGTGATCAGGGGAACACTGAAGCTTTCTTT. Translation: CASSDQGNTEAFF.

CDR3 sequence: CSVFSGAGNTIYF. The CDR3 nucleotides are TGCAGCGTTTTCTCGGGGGCTGGAAACACCATATATTTT. The chain couples TRBV29-1 to TRBJ1-3; tentative D call: TRBD1 (5 bases). CDR1 and CDR2 from the germline V gene are SQVTM and ANQGSEA. V lost 5 bases and J 2 bases, leaving 10 bases between the germline ends. The CDR3 loop spans 13 amino acids.

This chain joins TRBV4-1 and TRBJ2-7; D perhaps matches TRBD2 (6 bases). Germline V gene lookup returns CDR1 MGHRA and CDR2 YSYEKL. Trimming took 2 bases from V and 6 from J, leaving 17 bases between them. The CDR3 contains 15 residues. The CDR3 nucleotides are TGCGCCAGCAGCCAACCTGTCGGGAGAAAAGCCGAGCAGTACTTC. Translation gives CASSQPVGRKAEQYF.